This T cell receptor (beta chain) was retrieved from a study of glioma-infiltrating T cells. Using RNA template, CDR3s of TCR alpha and beta were amplified with iRepertoire arm-PCR. Tissue mRNA or PBMC total RNA, 100-400 ng, went into one-step reverse transcription and amplification. In TCRdb, the multiplex PCR reads were re-called with MiXCR into one record per CDR3 protein. This sample carries 95,000 to 150,000 distinct CDR3 sequences, 20% to 25% of them seen once, and the ten largest clones take roughly 15%. This clonotype was seen at least ten times. The receptor was derived from a human donor with low-grade glioma or glioblastoma, undergoing nonglioma brain surgery, or in good health (not recorded which). Sequencing was performed on glioma tissue, nonneoplastic brain tissue, or PBMCs (not recorded which).

As DNA, the CDR3 is TGCAGTGCCCCACGACAGGGGGCTATAGCTTTCTTT. It encodes CSAPRQGAIAFF. This chain connects TRBV20-1 to TRBJ1-1; 10 nucleotides match TRBD1. The CDR3 sequence is 12 residues long. The junction had 8 bases not matched to a gene; V was cut back by 6 bases and J by 10 bases. The germline CDR1 and CDR2 sequences are DFQATT and SNEGSKA (reference sequence).